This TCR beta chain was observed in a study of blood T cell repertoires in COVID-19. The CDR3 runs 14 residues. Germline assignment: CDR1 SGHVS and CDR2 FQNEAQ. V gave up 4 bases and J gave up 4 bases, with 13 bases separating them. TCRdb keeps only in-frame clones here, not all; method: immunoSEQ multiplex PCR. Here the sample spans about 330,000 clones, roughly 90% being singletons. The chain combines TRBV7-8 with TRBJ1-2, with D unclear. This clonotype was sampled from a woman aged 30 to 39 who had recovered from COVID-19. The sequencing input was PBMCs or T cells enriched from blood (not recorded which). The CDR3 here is CASSYFGLSYGYTF. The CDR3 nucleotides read TGTGCCAGCAGCTATTTTGGGCTAAGCTATGGCTACACCTTC.